The rows below give T cell receptor beta chains drawn from one sample of a study of T cells after yellow fever vaccination. TCRdb re-analysed the 5' RACE reads in MiXCR, keeping a single row per CDR3 protein. The table has hundreds of thousands of distinct CDR3 sequences, less than 9.5% seen once. The specimen was CD4+ T cells sorted from PBMCs, collected 5 days after the yellow fever booster vaccination. These TCRs come from a man aged 18 to 30 who received the YFV17D yellow fever vaccine. CDR3s include the opening cysteine and the closing phenylalanine or tryptophan. A D gene is named only where the DNA matches it firmly. Clone sizes are given selectively: once, few, many, or a class where the clone is expanded.

v_gene	abundance	j_gene	d_gene	CDR3aa	CDR3nt
TRBV5-5	few	TRBJ2-1	NA	CASSPGDNNEQFF	TGTGCCAGCAGCCCCGGCGACAACAATGAGCAGTTCTTC
TRBV11-2	NA	TRBJ2-3	TRBD1	CASSLEYRGLTDTQYF	TGTGCCAGCAGCTTGGAATACAGGGGTTTGACAGATACGCAGTATTTT
TRBV2	NA	TRBJ1-4	NA	CASSEQSGFDEKLFF	TGTGCCAGCAGTGAACAATCAGGGTTTGATGAAAAACTGTTTTTT
TRBV27	few	TRBJ2-2	NA	CASSPEGGNTGELFF	TGTGCCAGCAGTCCAGAGGGGGGTAACACCGGGGAGCTGTTTTTT
TRBV18	many	TRBJ1-1	NA	CASSQGTQTEAFF	TGTGCCAGCTCACAAGGGACACAGACTGAAGCTTTCTTT
TRBV6-5	NA	TRBJ2-3	TRBD2	CASSVLRGGPGDTQYF	TGTGCCAGCAGTGTACTACGGGGGGGCCCCGGAGATACGCAGTATTTT
TRBV5-1	many	TRBJ2-1	TRBD1	CASSLVETGFDEQFF	TGCGCCAGCAGCTTGGTAGAGACAGGGTTCGATGAGCAGTTCTTC
TRBV25-1	NA	TRBJ1-4	NA	CASSGSSGVHIHYEKLFF	TGTGCCAGCAGTGGCTCCTCCGGAGTACATATCCACTATGAAAAACTGTTTTTT
TRBV20-1	NA	TRBJ2-7	NA	CSANRDDYEQYF	TGCAGTGCTAACCGGGATGACTACGAGCAGTACTTC
TRBV19	NA	TRBJ2-7	TRBD1	CASSTDRGYEQYF	TGTGCCAGTAGTACCGACAGGGGGTACGAGCAGTACTTC
TRBV6-2/TRBV6-3	NA	TRBJ2-2	NA	CASSYPRTGELFF	TGTGCCAGCAGTTACCCGCGGACCGGGGAGCTGTTTTTT
TRBV4-2	few	TRBJ2-3	NA	CASSTIKGISTDTQYF	TGTGCCAGCAGCACAATTAAGGGTATTAGCACAGATACGCAGTATTTT
TRBV18	many	TRBJ2-2	TRBD1	CASSQTGTGVTGELFF	TGTGCCAGCTCCCAGACTGGGACAGGGGTCACCGGGGAGCTGTTTTTT
TRBV6-2/TRBV6-3	few	TRBJ2-1	NA	CASSYSGDSQFF	TGTGCCAGCAGTTACTCAGGGGATTCCCAGTTCTTC
TRBV6-5	few	TRBJ2-5	NA	CASRRSGIETQYF	TGTGCCAGCAGACGGAGTGGGATAGAGACCCAGTACTTC
TRBV12-3/TRBV12-4	few	TRBJ2-5	NA	CASSGDLPETQYF	TGTGCCAGCAGTGGGGACCTGCCGGAGACCCAGTACTTC
TRBV2	few	TRBJ1-6	TRBD1	CASSTRQGTNSPLHF	TGTGCCAGCAGTACCAGACAGGGCACAAATTCACCCCTCCACTTT
TRBV18	NA	TRBJ2-3	NA	CASSAQGGDTQYF	TGTGCCAGCTCAGCACAGGGAGGGGATACGCAGTATTTT
TRBV19	NA	TRBJ2-5	TRBD1	CASSNGQGAIVRETQYF	TGTGCCAGTAGTAATGGACAGGGGGCTATAGTTAGGGAGACCCAGTACTTC
TRBV4-2	few	TRBJ2-5	TRBD2	CASSQEPAGDLETQYF	TGTGCCAGCAGCCAAGAACCAGCGGGGGACCTCGAGACCCAGTACTTC
TRBV7-2	many	TRBJ2-3	TRBD2	CASSLTSGSTDTQYF	TGTGCCAGCAGCCTGACTAGCGGTTCCACAGATACGCAGTATTTT
TRBV20-1	NA	TRBJ2-2	TRBD1	CSAHTGAGNTGELFF	TGCAGTGCCCATACAGGGGCGGGGAACACCGGGGAGCTGTTTTTT
TRBV18	NA	TRBJ2-7	NA	CASSPPGTVETYEQYF	TGTGCCAGCTCACCCCCCGGGACCGTTGAAACCTACGAGCAGTACTTC
TRBV5-4	NA	TRBJ2-5	NA	CASSLGGSGETQYF	TGTGCCAGCAGCTTGGGTGGTTCCGGGGAGACCCAGTACTTC
TRBV18	NA	TRBJ2-2	NA	CASSDTTAGRNGELFF	TGTGCCAGCTCCGACACCACCGCAGGACGGAACGGGGAGCTGTTTTTT
TRBV18	NA	TRBJ2-5	TRBD1	CASSRRTGGETQYF	TGTGCCAGCTCACGACGGACAGGAGGAGAGACCCAGTACTTC
TRBV2	NA	TRBJ1-6	TRBD1	CASTTGDSPLHF	TGTGCCAGCACCACAGGGGATTCACCCCTCCACTTT
TRBV7-6	many	TRBJ2-5	NA	CASSLRFRGRNGETQYF	TGTGCCAGCAGCTTACGATTCAGGGGCCGCAATGGGGAGACCCAGTACTTC
TRBV29-1	few	TRBJ1-4	NA	CSVDGSLSNAEKLFF	TGCAGCGTTGACGGGAGCCTGTCCAATGCTGAAAAACTGTTTTTT
TRBV5-1	few	TRBJ2-5	NA	CASSLANRVETQYF	TGCGCCAGCAGCTTGGCCAACAGGGTTGAGACCCAGTACTTC
TRBV24-1	NA	TRBJ2-2	NA	CATSDPGQDIGELFF	TGTGCCACCAGTGATCCGGGACAAGATATCGGGGAGCTGTTTTTT
TRBV5-1	many	TRBJ2-2	NA	CASSPDANTGELFF	TGCGCCAGCAGCCCGGACGCGAACACCGGGGAGCTGTTTTTT
TRBV5-6	many	TRBJ1-5	NA	CASSLALGGSNQPQHF	TGTGCCAGCAGCTTGGCCCTAGGGGGAAGCAATCAGCCCCAGCATTTT
TRBV12-5	many	TRBJ2-6	NA	CASGWAWSRGISQPGANVLTF	TGTGCTAGTGGTTGGGCCTGGAGCAGGGGTATTAGTCAACCTGGGGCCAACGTCCTGACTTTC
TRBV20-1	few	TRBJ2-3	TRBD2	CSARAPSGGAPDTQYF	TGCAGTGCTAGAGCCCCTAGCGGGGGGGCCCCAGATACGCAGTATTTT
TRBV6-6	NA	TRBJ1-2	TRBD1	CASSFGQGAQGYTF	TGTGCCAGCAGTTTCGGACAGGGGGCGCAAGGCTACACCTTC
TRBV10-3	NA	TRBJ1-1	TRBD1	CAINNAPGQGRTEAFF	TGTGCCATCAACAATGCCCCGGGACAGGGGCGCACTGAAGCTTTCTTT
TRBV12-3/TRBV12-4	NA	TRBJ1-4	NA	CASSSDPGGDEKLFF	TGTGCCAGCAGTTCGGACCCCGGGGGGGATGAAAAACTGTTTTTT
TRBV2	many	TRBJ2-5	TRBD2	CASSGAGTRLETQYF	TGTGCCAGCAGTGGGGCGGGGACTAGATTGGAGACCCAGTACTTC
TRBV7-2	few	TRBJ2-3	TRBD2	CASSPREGADTQYF	TGTGCCAGCAGCCCTCGGGAGGGGGCAGATACGCAGTATTTT
TRBV7-2	many	TRBJ2-1	NA	CASSTQGGFFDEQFF	TGTGCCAGCAGCACACAGGGAGGTTTTTTCGATGAGCAGTTCTTC
TRBV5-1	NA	TRBJ1-1	TRBD1	CASSLGGGPTEAFF	TGCGCCAGCAGCTTGGGAGGGGGCCCCACTGAAGCTTTCTTT
TRBV18	NA	TRBJ1-6	NA	CASSPNAGTYNSPLHF	TGTGCCAGCTCACCGAATGCCGGGACCTATAATTCACCCCTCCACTTT
TRBV11-1	NA	TRBJ2-7	TRBD1	CASSRDRVHEQYF	TGTGCCAGCAGCCGGGACAGGGTGCACGAGCAGTACTTC
TRBV4-2	NA	TRBJ2-7	NA	CASSQDSSGGYEQYF	TGTGCCAGCAGCCAAGATTCCAGCGGCGGGTACGAGCAGTACTTC
TRBV7-2	many	TRBJ2-5	NA	CASSFLQETQYF	TGTGCCAGCAGCTTCCTCCAAGAGACCCAGTACTTC
TRBV5-1	NA	TRBJ1-3	NA	CASSPGAEGNTIYF	TGCGCCAGCAGCCCGGGGGCGGAAGGAAACACCATATATTTT
TRBV19	NA	TRBJ2-5	TRBD2	CATKTRGGETQYF	TGTGCCACGAAGACGAGGGGAGGGGAGACCCAGTACTTC
TRBV9	NA	TRBJ1-2	TRBD1	CASSADGQGARGYTF	TGTGCCAGCAGCGCAGATGGACAGGGGGCAAGAGGCTACACCTTC
TRBV5-5	many	TRBJ2-5	NA	CASSLIGGVGQETQYF	TGTGCCAGCAGCTTGATTGGTGGCGTGGGGCAAGAGACCCAGTACTTC
TRBV11-1	NA	TRBJ1-2	TRBD1	CASSSTGTGQDYTF	TGTGCCAGCAGCTCTACCGGGACAGGACAGGACTACACCTTC
TRBV6-2/TRBV6-3	few	TRBJ2-2	NA	CASSYSKVVPFF	TGTGCCAGCAGTTACTCGAAAGTAGTCCCGTTTTTT
TRBV14	NA	TRBJ2-1	NA	CASSQDDYNEQFF	TGTGCCAGCAGCCAGGACGATTACAATGAGCAGTTCTTC
TRBV5-5	many	TRBJ1-1	NA	CASSLASTADEAFF	TGTGCCAGCAGCTTGGCCTCAACAGCCGATGAAGCTTTCTTT
TRBV29-1	many	TRBJ2-3	NA	CSEGGASTDTQYF	TGCAGCGAGGGCGGGGCCAGCACAGATACGCAGTATTTT